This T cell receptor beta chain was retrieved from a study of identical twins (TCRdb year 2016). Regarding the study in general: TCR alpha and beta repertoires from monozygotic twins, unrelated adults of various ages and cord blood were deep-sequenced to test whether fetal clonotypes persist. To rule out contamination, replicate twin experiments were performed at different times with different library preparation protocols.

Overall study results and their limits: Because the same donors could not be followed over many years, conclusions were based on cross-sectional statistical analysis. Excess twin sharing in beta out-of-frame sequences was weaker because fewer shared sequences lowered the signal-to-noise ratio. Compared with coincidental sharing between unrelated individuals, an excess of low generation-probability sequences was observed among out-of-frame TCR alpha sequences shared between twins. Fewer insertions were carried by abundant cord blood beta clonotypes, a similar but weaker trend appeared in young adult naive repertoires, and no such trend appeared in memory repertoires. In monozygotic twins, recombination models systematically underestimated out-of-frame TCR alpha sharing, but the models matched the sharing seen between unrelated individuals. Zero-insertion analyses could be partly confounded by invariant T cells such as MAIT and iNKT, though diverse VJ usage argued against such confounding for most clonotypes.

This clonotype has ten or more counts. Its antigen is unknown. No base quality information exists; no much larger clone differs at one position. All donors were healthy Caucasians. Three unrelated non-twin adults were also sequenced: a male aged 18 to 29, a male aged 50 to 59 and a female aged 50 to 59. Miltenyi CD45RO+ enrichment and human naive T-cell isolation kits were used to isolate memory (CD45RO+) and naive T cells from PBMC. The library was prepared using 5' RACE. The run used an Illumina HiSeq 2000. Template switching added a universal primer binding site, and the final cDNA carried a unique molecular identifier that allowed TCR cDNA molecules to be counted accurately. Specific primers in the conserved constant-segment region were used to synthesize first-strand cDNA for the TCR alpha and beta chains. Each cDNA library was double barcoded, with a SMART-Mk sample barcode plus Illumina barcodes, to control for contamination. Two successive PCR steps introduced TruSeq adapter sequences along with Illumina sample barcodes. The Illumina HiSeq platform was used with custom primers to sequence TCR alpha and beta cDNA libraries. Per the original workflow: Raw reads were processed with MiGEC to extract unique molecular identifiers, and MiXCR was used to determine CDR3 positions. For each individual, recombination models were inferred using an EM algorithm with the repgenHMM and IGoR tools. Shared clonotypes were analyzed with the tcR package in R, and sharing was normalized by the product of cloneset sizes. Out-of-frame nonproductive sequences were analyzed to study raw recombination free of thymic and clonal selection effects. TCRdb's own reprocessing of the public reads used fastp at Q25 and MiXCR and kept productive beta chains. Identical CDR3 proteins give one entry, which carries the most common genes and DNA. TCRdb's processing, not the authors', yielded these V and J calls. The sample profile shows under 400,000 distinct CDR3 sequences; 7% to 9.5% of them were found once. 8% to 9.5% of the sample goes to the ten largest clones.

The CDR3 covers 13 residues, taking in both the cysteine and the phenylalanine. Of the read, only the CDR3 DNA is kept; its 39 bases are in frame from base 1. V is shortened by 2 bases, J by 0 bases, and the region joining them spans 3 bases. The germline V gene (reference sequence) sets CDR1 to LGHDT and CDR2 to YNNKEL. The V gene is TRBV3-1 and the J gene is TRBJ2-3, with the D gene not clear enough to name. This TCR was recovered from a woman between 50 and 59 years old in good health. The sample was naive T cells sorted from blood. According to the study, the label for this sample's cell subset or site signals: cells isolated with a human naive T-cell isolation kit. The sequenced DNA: TGTGCCAGCAGCCAATACAGCACAGATACGCAGTATTTT. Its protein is CASSQYSTDTQYF.